The 24 T cell receptor beta chains presented below share a single source sample, sequenced in a study of blood T cell repertoires in COVID-19. Sequenced by immunoSEQ multiplex PCR; TCRdb stores in-frame clones only, minus some. The repertoire has 270,000 or so clones, under 90% of them found once; the top ten carry around 2.9%. Sequences were obtained from peripheral blood. The receptors come from a woman in her fifties or sixties with active or convalescent COVID-19.

This clone was detected a few times. The chain links TRBV12-5 to TRBJ1-1, with 8 nucleotides matching TRBD1. Germline values: CDR1 LGHNT, CDR2 FRNRAP. This CDR3 is built from 15 residues. Trimming at V came to 1 base and at J to 1 base, leaving 2 bases not matched to a gene. As DNA, the CDR3 is TGTGCTAGTGGTTTGGCAGGGGGCCGGAACACTGAAGCTTTCTTT. As protein: CASGLAGGRNTEAFF.

The chain employs TRBV5-1 and TRBJ2-3; D is possibly TRBD2 (5 bases). The V and J ends lost 0 bases and 2 bases respectively, with 13 bases between them. The CDR3 is made up of 16 amino acids. The V gene's germline CDR1 is SGHRS and CDR2 YFSETQ. The CDR3 bases are TGCGCCAGCAGCTTGGGGGCGGGCGCTAACACAGATACGCAGTATTTT. This gives the protein CASSLGAGANTDTQYF.

CDR3 loop: CASSPSDLRHTIYF. The CDR3 bases are TGTGCCAGCTCACCATCGGATCTGCGGCACACCATATATTTT. V gene TRBV18 combines with J gene TRBJ1-3; no clear D gene. Germline loops: CDR1 KGHSH, CDR2 LQKENI. Trimming removed 2 bases at V and 8 bases at J, with 13 bases between. This CDR3 comprises 14 residues.

This chain links TRBV5-5 with TRBJ1-5, with TRBD1 identical over 10 bases. From germline, CDR1 is SGHKS and CDR2 YYEKEE (reference sequence). V lost 2 bases to trimming and J lost 1 base; unmatched junction nucleotides: 9. The CDR3 runs 18 residues. The CDR3 sequence is CASSFGTGVRGSNQPQHF. In nucleotides, the CDR3 is TGTGCCAGCAGCTTTGGGACAGGGGTAAGGGGAAGCAATCAGCCCCAGCATTTT.

The CDR3 region is CAISESWTGGLYGYTF. The CDR3 DNA follows: TGTGCCATCAGTGAGTCATGGACAGGGGGGTTGTATGGCTACACCTTC. V usage is TRBV10-3 and J usage is TRBJ1-2, with 10 bases matching TRBD1. The CDR3 is 16 amino acids. Germline V lookup: CDR1 ENHRY, CDR2 SYGVKD. V trimming: 0 bases; J trimming: 5 bases; junction bases outside the gene matches: 6.

This chain uses TRBV13 with TRBJ2-1; 7 bases agree with TRBD1. CDR3 size: 16 residues. The germline V gene encodes CDR1 PRHDT and CDR2 FYEKMQ (reference sequence). V was clipped by 2 bases and J by 0 bases; unmatched bases: 4. Written as DNA, the CDR3 is TGTGCCAGCAGCTTAAGCCGGGACAGCTCCTACAATGAGCAGTTCTTC. Encoded protein: CASSLSRDSSYNEQFF.

The chain links TRBV4-1 to TRBJ2-5, with 8 bases lining up with TRBD2. V shed 0 bases, J shed 5 bases, and the junction held 8 bases outside the gene matches. The germline gives CDR1 MGHRA, CDR2 YSYEKL. The CDR3 runs 16 residues. DNA for the CDR3: TGCGCCAGCAGCCAAGATTCGCGGGGGGCCGGGGAGACCCAGTACTTC. Its translation: CASSQDSRGAGETQYF.

The CDR3 nucleotides read TGTGCCAGCAGCGTAGCGGATGGTGTAAGGGGATACGAGCAGTACTTC. Its translation: CASSVADGVRGYEQYF. V usage is TRBV9 and J usage is TRBJ2-7; TRBD1 is a possible D gene (5 bases). The CDR3 sequence is 16 residues long. Trimming left V 0 bases short and J 4 bases short, with 17 bases between. Looked up from germline, CDR1 is SGDLS and CDR2 is YYNGEE.

CDR3 sequence: CASSELRWGTGSTDTQYF. The CDR3, as DNA: TGCGCCAGCAGTGAGTTGAGGTGGGGGACAGGGAGCACAGATACGCAGTATTTT. The chain carries TRBV10-2 and TRBJ2-3; 9 bases are shared with TRBD1. Germline CDR1 is WSHSY and CDR2 is SAAADI. This CDR3 is 18 amino acids long. V lost 1 base, J lost 0 bases, and 8 bases stayed unmatched.

The chain recombines TRBV9 with TRBJ2-3; TRBD2 matches 9 bases. CDR3 length: 15 residues. The germline V gene encodes CDR1 SGDLS and CDR2 YYNGEE. The J segment lost 5 bases and the V segment lost 0 bases, leaving 4 bases of the junction unmatched. The CDR3 is CASSVASGDVDTQYF. The CDR3 DNA follows: TGTGCCAGCAGCGTAGCTAGCGGGGACGTAGATACGCAGTATTTT.

This chain joins TRBV15 and TRBJ2-1; no firm D call. Germline CDR1 and CDR2: LNHNV and YYDKDF (reference sequence). The CDR3 loop spans 15 amino acids. V was cut by 0 bases and J by 10 bases, with 16 bases left in between. DNA for the CDR3: TGTGCCACCAGCAGAGATCGTTTGGAGTTGATAGAGCAGTTCTTC. This sequence encodes CATSRDRLELIEQFF.

V is TRBV3-1 (or the pseudogene TRBV3-2) and J is TRBJ2-5; the match to TRBD1 covers 9 bases. The V gene end was trimmed by 4 bases and the J gene end by 3 bases; junction bases not matched to a gene: 9. Germline-derived CDR1 and CDR2 are LGHDT and YNNKEL (reference sequence). This CDR3 spans 16 amino acids. The CDR3 spells CASSPRPGQGKETQYF. Here the CDR3 DNA reads TGTGCCAGCAGCCCTCGCCCGGGACAGGGTAAAGAGACCCAGTACTTC.

J is TRBJ1-2 and V is TRBV30, with D possibly being TRBD1 (5 bases). The CDR3 has 14 amino acids. Trimming stripped 4 bases from V and 4 bases from J, with 16 bases between. Germline V CDR1 and CDR2: GTSNPN, SVGIG (reference sequence). Here the CDR3 reads CAWTDDSRPYGYTF. In nucleotides, the CDR3 is TGTGCCTGGACGGACGACAGCAGACCCTATGGCTACACCTTC.

The chain has TRBV19 and TRBJ1-1; TRBD1 matches at 8 bases. The CDR3 sequence is 15 residues long. Germline CDR1 LNHDA, CDR2 SQIVND (reference sequence). Trimming at V came to 6 bases and at J to 1 base, leaving 7 bases not matched to a gene. The CDR3 DNA reads as TGTGCCAGTAGGGGTCCCGGGACAGGGAACACTGAAGCTTTCTTT. Its translation is CASRGPGTGNTEAFF.

CDR3 sequence (DNA): TGTGCCAGCAGCCCCTCACGGACAGGGGGGCCCCTTTCTAATGAAAAACTGTTTTTT. As protein: CASSPSRTGGPLSNEKLFF. V usage is TRBV5-4 and J usage is TRBJ1-4; 10 nucleotides line up with TRBD1. CDR3 length equals 19 residues. The junction had 15 bases not matched to a gene; V was cut back by 4 bases and J by 3 bases. Germline V CDR1 and CDR2: SGHNT, YYREEE (reference sequence).

This clone was seen more than once but under ten times. The chain has TRBV5-1 and TRBJ1-1; D ambiguous. CDR1 and CDR2 from the germline V gene are SGHRS and YFSETQ. V was pared by 0 bases and J by 8 bases, with 5 bases between. The CDR3 loop spans 11 amino acids. The CDR3 reads CASSLEREAFF. CDR3 DNA: TGCGCCAGCAGCTTGGAACGGGAAGCTTTCTTT.

The CDR3: CASRRDSGNTIYF. Here the CDR3 DNA reads TGTGCCAGCAGGCGGGACTCTGGAAACACCATATATTTT. This chain links TRBV7-2 with TRBJ1-3; D is unclear. V was cut by 6 bases and J by 0 bases, with 6 bases left in between. The CDR3 contains 13 residues. Looked up from germline, CDR1 is SGHTA and CDR2 is FQGNSA.

The V and J genes are TRBV19 and TRBJ2-2; tentative D call: TRBD2 (6 bases). The germline V gene encodes CDR1 LNHDA and CDR2 SQIVND (reference sequence). V shed 2 bases and J shed 0 bases, with 7 bases lying between them. The CDR3 contains 15 residues. The DNA of the CDR3 is TGTGCCAGTAGTATACCGGGGGCGAACACCGGGGAGCTGTTTTTT. Encoded protein: CASSIPGANTGELFF.

This clone was recorded many times. The CDR3 region is CASSPQTGQKGYTF. As DNA, the CDR3 is TGTGCCAGCAGCCCCCAGACAGGGCAGAAGGGCTACACCTTC. The chain joins TRBV7-9 to TRBJ1-2; the match to TRBD1 covers 7 bases. This CDR3 comprises 14 residues. J lost 8 bases, V lost 5 bases, and 11 bases had no gene match. Germline CDR1 SEHNR, CDR2 FQNEAQ (reference sequence).

This clone was observed many times. CDR3 DNA: TGTGCCAGCAGCCCTCTCCTAGGGACTAGTTACAACGAGCAGTACTTC. Translating gives CASSPLLGTSYNEQYF. The gene calls are TRBV11-2 and TRBJ2-7; 8 bases align to TRBD2. V gave up 5 bases and J gave up 5 bases; unmatched junction bases: 14. Per the germline V gene, CDR1 is SGHAT and CDR2 is FQNNGV. The CDR3 is made up of 16 amino acids.

The chain uses TRBV18 and TRBJ1-5; 7 positions match TRBD1. V lost 4 bases, J lost 1 base, and 10 bases stayed unmatched. Per germline, CDR1 KGHSH and CDR2 LQKENI. The CDR3 totals 17 residues. The CDR3 sequence is CASSLSRQGMSNQPQHF. CDR3 DNA sequence: TGTGCCAGCTCACTTTCCCGACAGGGTATGAGCAATCAGCCCCAGCATTTT.

The rearrangement links TRBV10-1 to TRBJ1-5; 10 nucleotides align to TRBD1. With 4 bases clipped from V and 6 bases from J, the junction kept 9 bases outside the gene matches. The V gene's germline CDR1 is WNHNN and CDR2 SYGVQD (reference sequence). This CDR3 has 16 amino acids. The chain's CDR3 is CASSGGQGDWSQPQHF. CDR3 DNA sequence: TGCGCCAGCAGTGGTGGACAGGGGGATTGGAGTCAGCCCCAGCATTTT.

The chain couples TRBV10-3 to TRBJ2-7, with 11 bases identical to TRBD1. Germline trimming cut 8 bases from V and 6 bases from J; bases unmatched to any gene: 3. The CDR3 is made up of 12 amino acids. The germline V gene has CDR1 ENHRY and CDR2 SYGVKD. The CDR3 DNA sequence: TGTGCCATCGCCGGGACAGGGGGCGAGCAGTACTTC. Its translation: CAIAGTGGEQYF.

The chain employs TRBV29-1 and TRBJ1-2; a possible D gene is TRBD1 (6 bases). The V and J ends lost 6 bases and 4 bases respectively, with 9 bases between them. This CDR3 region has 11 residues. Germline V CDR1 and CDR2: SQVTM, ANQGSEA. CDR3 in DNA: TGCAGCGTCACGGACAGCTATGGCTACACCTTC. It yields the protein CSVTDSYGYTF.